This T cell receptor (beta chain) was documented in a study of CD8 T cells in ankylosing spondylitis. Findings and caveats of the study: Disease-linked clones had a CD8+ phenotype and relatively low frequency in peripheral blood.

The CDR3 is 15 residues long. Deletions cut 4 bases from V and 4 bases from J, with 14 bases between. Each TCR beta library was made by quantitative 5'-RACE that incorporated molecular barcodes. TCRdb re-called the 5' RACE reads through MiXCR, storing one row per CDR3 protein. The sample includes 200,000 to 250,000 distinct CDR3 sequences, roughly 25% of them seen just once. This clonotype was seen repeatedly, ten times or more. The antigen is not known. Sequencing input: blood, either unsorted or a sorted T cell fraction (not recorded which). This TCR came from a male donor with ankylosing spondylitis or in good health (not recorded which). The chain employs TRBV12-3 or TRBV12-4 and TRBJ1-3, with D hard to call. CDR3 sequence: CASSSLAGSGNTIYF. The CDR3 DNA sequence: TGTGCCAGCAGTTCGCTTGCGGGGTCGGGAAACACCATATATTTT.